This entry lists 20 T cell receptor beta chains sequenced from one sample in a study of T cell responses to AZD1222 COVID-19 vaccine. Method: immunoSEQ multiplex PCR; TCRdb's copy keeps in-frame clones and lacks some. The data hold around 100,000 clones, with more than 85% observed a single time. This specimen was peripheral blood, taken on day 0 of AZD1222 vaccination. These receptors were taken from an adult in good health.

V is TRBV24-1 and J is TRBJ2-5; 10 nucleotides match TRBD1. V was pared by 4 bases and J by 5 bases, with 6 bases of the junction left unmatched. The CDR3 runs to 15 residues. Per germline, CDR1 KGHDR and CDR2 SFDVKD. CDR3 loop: CATSDVGQGYETQYF. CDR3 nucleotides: TGTGCCACCAGTGACGTGGGACAGGGGTACGAGACCCAGTACTTC.

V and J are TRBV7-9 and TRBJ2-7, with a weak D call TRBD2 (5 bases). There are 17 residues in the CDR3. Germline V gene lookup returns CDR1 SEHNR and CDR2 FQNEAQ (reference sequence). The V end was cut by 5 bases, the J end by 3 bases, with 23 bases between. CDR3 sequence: CASSTSTPQSGNYEQYF. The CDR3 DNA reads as TGTGCCAGCAGCACATCCACCCCCCAGTCGGGAAACTACGAGCAGTACTTC.

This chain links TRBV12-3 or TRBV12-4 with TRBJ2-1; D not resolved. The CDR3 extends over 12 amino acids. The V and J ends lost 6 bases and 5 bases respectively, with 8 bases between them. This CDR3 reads CASRATDNEQFF. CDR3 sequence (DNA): TGTGCCAGCAGGGCGACGGACAATGAGCAGTTCTTC.

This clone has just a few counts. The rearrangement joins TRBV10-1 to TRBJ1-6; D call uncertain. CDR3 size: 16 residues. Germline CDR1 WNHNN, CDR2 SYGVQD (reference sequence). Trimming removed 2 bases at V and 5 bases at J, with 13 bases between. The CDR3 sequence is CASSERGLRHNSPLHF. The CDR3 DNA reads TGCGCCAGCAGTGAGAGAGGGTTGAGACATAATTCACCCCTCCACTTT.

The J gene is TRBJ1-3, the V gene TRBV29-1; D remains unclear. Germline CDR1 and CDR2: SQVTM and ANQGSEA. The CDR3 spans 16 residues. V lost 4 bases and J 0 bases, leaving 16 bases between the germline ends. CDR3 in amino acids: CSVVTIGSSSGNTIYF. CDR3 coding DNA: TGCAGCGTTGTTACCATCGGCAGTTCCTCTGGAAACACCATATATTTT.

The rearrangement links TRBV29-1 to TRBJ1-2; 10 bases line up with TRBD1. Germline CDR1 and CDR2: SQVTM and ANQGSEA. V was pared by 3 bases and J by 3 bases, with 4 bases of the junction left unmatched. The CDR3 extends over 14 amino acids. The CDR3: CSVEDRGMYYGYTF. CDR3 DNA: TGCAGCGTTGAGGACAGGGGGATGTACTATGGCTACACCTTC.

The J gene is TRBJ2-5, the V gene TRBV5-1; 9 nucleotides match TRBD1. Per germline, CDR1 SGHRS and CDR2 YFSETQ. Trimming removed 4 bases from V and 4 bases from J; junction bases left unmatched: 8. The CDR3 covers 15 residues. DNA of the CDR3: TGCGCCAGCAGCGCGGGGGACAGGGCGGGAGAGACCCAGTACTTC. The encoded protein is CASSAGDRAGETQYF.

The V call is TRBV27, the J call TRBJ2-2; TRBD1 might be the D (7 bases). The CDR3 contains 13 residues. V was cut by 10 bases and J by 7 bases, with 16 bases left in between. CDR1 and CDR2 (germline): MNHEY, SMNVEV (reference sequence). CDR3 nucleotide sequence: TGTGCCACCCAAAGGGGGCGGGACGGGGAGCTGTTTTTT. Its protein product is CATQRGRDGELFF.

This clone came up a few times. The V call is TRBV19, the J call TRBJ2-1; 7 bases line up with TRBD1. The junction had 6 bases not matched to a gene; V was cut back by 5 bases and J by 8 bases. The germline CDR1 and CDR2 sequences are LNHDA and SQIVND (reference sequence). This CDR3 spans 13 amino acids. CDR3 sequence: CASSWNRGDEQFF. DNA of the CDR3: TGTGCCAGTAGTTGGAACAGGGGCGATGAGCAGTTCTTC.

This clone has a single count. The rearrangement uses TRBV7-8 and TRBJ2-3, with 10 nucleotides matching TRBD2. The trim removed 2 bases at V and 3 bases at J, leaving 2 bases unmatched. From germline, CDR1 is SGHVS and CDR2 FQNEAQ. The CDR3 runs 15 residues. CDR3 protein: CASSLPGLATDTQYF. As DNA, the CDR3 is TGTGCCAGCAGCTTACCGGGACTAGCGACAGATACGCAGTATTTT.

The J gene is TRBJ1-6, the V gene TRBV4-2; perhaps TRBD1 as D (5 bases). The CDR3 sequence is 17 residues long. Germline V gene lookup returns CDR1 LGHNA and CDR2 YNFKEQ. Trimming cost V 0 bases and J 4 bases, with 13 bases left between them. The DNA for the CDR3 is TGTGCCAGCAGCCAAGATCTTCCGGGACCTTATAATTCACCCCTCCACTTT. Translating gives CASSQDLPGPYNSPLHF.

This CDR3 is CATSDAHVGTGELFF. CDR3 in DNA: TGTGCCACCAGTGACGCCCATGTGGGAACCGGGGAGCTGTTTTTT. The genes are TRBV24-1 and TRBJ2-2; D is unclear. This CDR3 is 15 amino acids long. Per germline, CDR1 KGHDR and CDR2 SFDVKD. V was clipped by 4 bases and J by 5 bases, with 13 bases between them.

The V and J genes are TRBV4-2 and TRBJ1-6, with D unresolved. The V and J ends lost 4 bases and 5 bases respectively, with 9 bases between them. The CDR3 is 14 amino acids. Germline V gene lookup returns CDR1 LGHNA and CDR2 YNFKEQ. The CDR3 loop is CASSRVSNNSPLHF. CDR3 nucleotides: TGTGCCAGCAGCCGGGTTTCGAATAATTCACCCCTCCACTTT.

CDR3 sequence (DNA): TGTGCTAGTGGTCCAGGGCGTGAAGCTTTCTTT. This gives the protein CASGPGREAFF. The V and J genes are TRBV12-5 and TRBJ1-1, with TRBD1 as a possible D gene (5 bases). The germline V and J ends were trimmed by 5 bases and 7 bases, with 8 bases remaining between them. There are 11 residues in the CDR3. CDR1 and CDR2 from the germline V gene are LGHNT and FRNRAP.

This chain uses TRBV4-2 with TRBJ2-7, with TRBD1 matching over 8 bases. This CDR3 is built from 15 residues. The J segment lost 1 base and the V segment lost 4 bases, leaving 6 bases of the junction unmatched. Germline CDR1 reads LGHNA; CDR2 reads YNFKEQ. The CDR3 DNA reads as TGTGCCAGCAGCCTAGACCGGGACAGGTCCTACGAGCAGTACTTC. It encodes CASSLDRDRSYEQYF.

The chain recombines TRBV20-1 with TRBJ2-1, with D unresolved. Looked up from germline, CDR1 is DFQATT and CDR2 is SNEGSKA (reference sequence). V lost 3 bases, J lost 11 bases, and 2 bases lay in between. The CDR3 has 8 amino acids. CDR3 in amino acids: CSASQQFF. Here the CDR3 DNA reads TGCAGTGCTAGCCAGCAGTTCTTC.

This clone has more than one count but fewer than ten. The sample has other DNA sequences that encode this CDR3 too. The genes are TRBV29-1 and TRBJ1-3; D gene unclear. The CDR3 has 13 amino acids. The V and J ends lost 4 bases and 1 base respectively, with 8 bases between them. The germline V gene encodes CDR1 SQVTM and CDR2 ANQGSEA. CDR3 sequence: CSVGQGSGNTIYF. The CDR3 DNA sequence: TGCAGCGTTGGGCAAGGGTCTGGAAACACCATATATTTT. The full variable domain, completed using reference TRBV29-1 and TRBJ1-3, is SAVISQKPSRDICQRGTSLTIQCQVDSQVTMMFWYRQQPGQSLTLIATANQGSEATYESGFVIDKFPISRPNLTFSTLTVSNMSPEDSSIYLCSVGQGSGNTIYFGEGSWLTVV.

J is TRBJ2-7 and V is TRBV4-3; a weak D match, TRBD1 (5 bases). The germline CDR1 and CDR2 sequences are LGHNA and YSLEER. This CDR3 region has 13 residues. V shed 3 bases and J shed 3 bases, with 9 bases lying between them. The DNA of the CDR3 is TGCGCCAGCAGCCAGGAACAGGACTACGAGCAGTACTTC. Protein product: CASSQEQDYEQYF.

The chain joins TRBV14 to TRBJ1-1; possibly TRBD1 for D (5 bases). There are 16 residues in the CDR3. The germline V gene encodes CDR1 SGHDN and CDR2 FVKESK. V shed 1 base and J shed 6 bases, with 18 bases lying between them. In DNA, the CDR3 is TGTGCCAGCAGCCAAGGGGGCAGTGGGAGAGGAGCTGAAGCTTTCTTT. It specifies CASSQGGSGRGAEAFF.

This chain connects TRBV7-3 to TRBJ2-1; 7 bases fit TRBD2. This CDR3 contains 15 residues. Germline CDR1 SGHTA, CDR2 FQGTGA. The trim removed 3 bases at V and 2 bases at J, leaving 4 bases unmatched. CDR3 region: CASSFMTSPYNEQFF. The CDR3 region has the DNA TGTGCCAGCAGCTTTATGACTAGCCCCTACAATGAGCAGTTCTTC.